Listed here are 32 T cell receptor beta chains from one sample, sequenced in a study of shared clonotypes between healthy human individuals. This table comes from immunoSEQ multiplex PCR, and its TCRdb copy is limited to in-frame clones, with some not included. Of over a million clones listed, approximately 70% are singletons. Sequenced input: memory CD4+ T cells sorted from blood. As for subset: CD45RA-negative fraction. The receptor set was obtained from a man aged 18-30 years in good health.

The chain is built from TRBV6-5 and TRBJ2-1, with D maybe TRBD1 (5 bases). V was cut by 7 bases and J by 7 bases, with 14 bases left in between. CDR3 size: 13 residues. Germline V lookup: CDR1 MNHEY, CDR2 SVGAGI. The CDR3 coding sequence is TGTGCCAGCACCCATCCGGCAGGGAATGAGCAGTTCTTC. Encoded protein: CASTHPAGNEQFF.

The J gene is TRBJ2-2, the V gene TRBV10-1; 7 bases match TRBD1. CDR3 size: 13 residues. Germline CDR1 is WNHNN and CDR2 is SYGVQD (reference sequence). V shed 3 bases, J shed 5 bases, and the junction held 0 bases outside the gene matches. The CDR3 region is CASSEQGTGELFF. DNA of the CDR3: TGCGCCAGCAGTGAACAGGGGACCGGGGAGCTGTTTTTT.

The rearrangement links TRBV10-3 to TRBJ1-5; possible D gene TRBD1, 5 bases. Trimming removed 8 bases from V and 7 bases from J, with 15 bases in between. Germline V gives CDR1 ENHRY, CDR2 SYGVKD. The length of the CDR3 is 13 residues. The CDR3 reads CAIQGDRNQPQHF. The DNA of the CDR3 is TGTGCCATCCAAGGGGATCGGAACCAGCCCCAGCATTTT.

Notes on this clone: This CDR3 is also generated by other DNA sequences in the sample. The chain couples TRBV2 to TRBJ1-5; D perhaps matches TRBD1 (5 bases). The CDR3 totals 14 residues. Germline CDR1 reads SNHLY; CDR2 reads FYNNEI. The V gene lost 2 bases and the J gene lost 5 bases, with 10 bases spanning the gap. CDR3 nucleotides: TGTGCCAGCAGTGAATGGGGGAGGGATCAGCCCCAGCATTTT. Encoded protein: CASSEWGRDQPQHF.

This chain connects TRBV19 to TRBJ1-3; D is uncertain. Germline V gene sequence: CDR1 LNHDA, CDR2 SQIVND (reference sequence). The ends were cut back, 3 bases at V and 0 bases at J, with 12 bases in the middle. This CDR3 is 16 amino acids long. The CDR3 sequence: CASSMGQKFSGNTIYF. As DNA, the CDR3 is TGTGCCAGTAGTATGGGTCAAAAGTTCTCTGGAAACACCATATATTTT.

As regards this clone: The sample contains more than one DNA sequence encoding this CDR3. The CDR3 DNA is TGTGCCAGCAGCTTAGCCAGCGGGAGCCGTTACAATGAGCAGTTCTTC. Amino acids: CASSLASGSRYNEQFF. This chain joins TRBV7-8 and TRBJ2-1, with 8 bases fitting TRBD2. The CDR3 is made up of 16 amino acids. V was pared by 0 bases and J by 4 bases, with 5 bases of the junction left unmatched. Per the germline V gene, CDR1 is SGHVS and CDR2 is FQNEAQ.

The gene calls are TRBV30 and TRBJ2-7, with D maybe TRBD1 (6 bases). Trimming pared 4 bases from V and 4 bases from J, leaving 11 bases between. Germline-derived CDR1 and CDR2 are GTSNPN and SVGIG (reference sequence). The CDR3 is 12 amino acids. The chain's CDR3 is CAWNRQVYEQYF. CDR3 nucleotide sequence: TGTGCCTGGAACAGACAGGTTTACGAGCAGTACTTC.

The chain carries TRBV19 and TRBJ1-5; D may be TRBD1 (6 bases). Germline loops: CDR1 LNHDA, CDR2 SQIVND (reference sequence). V lost 2 bases and J 6 bases, leaving 8 bases between the germline ends. The CDR3 consists of 13 residues. The CDR3 protein is CASSIQGSQPQHF. Here the CDR3 DNA reads TGTGCCAGTAGTATACAGGGGTCTCAGCCCCAGCATTTT.

J is TRBJ1-6 and V is TRBV27; no clear D. Trimming removed 6 bases from V and 9 bases from J, with 12 bases in between. Germline V CDR1 and CDR2: MNHEY, SMNVEV (reference sequence). This CDR3 has 13 residues. CDR3 loop: CASSPDRFSPLHF. Written as DNA, the CDR3 is TGTGCCAGCAGCCCTGACCGTTTTTCACCCCTCCACTTT.

This chain links TRBV5-4 with TRBJ2-2; 7 bases match TRBD1. Trimming took 0 bases from V and 7 from J; bases not matched to a gene: 3. Germline CDR1 and CDR2: SGHNT and YYREEE (reference sequence). The CDR3 runs 14 residues. The CDR3 DNA reads as TGTGCCAGCAGCTTGGAGGGGGCACGCGGGGAGCTGTTTTTT. Translated, it gives CASSLEGARGELFF. The variable domain in full, completed from reference TRBV5-4 and TRBJ2-2, reads ETGVTQSPTHLIKTRGQQVTLRCSSQSGHNTVSWYQQALGQGPQFIFQYYREEENGRGNFPPRFSGLQFPNYSSELNVNALELDDSALYLCASSLEGARGELFFGEGSRLTVL.

The J gene is TRBJ2-2, the V gene TRBV5-1; 8 nucleotides match TRBD2. V was clipped by 4 bases and J by 7 bases; unmatched bases: 9. The CDR3 runs 15 residues. Germline V gene data show CDR1 as SGHRS and CDR2 as YFSETQ. In nucleotides, the CDR3 is TGCGCCAGCAGCCCGACGAGCGGGAGAATCGGGGAGCTGTTTTTT. As protein: CASSPTSGRIGELFF.

The CDR3 loop is CASSKLAGGQETQYF. The CDR3 bases are TGCGCCAGCAGCAAACTAGCGGGGGGGCAAGAGACCCAGTACTTC. J is TRBJ2-5 and V is TRBV5-1; TRBD2 aligns across 13 bases. The V and J ends lost 4 bases and 2 bases, in that order; junction bases with no gene match: 2. This CDR3 contains 15 residues. The V gene's germline CDR1 is SGHRS and CDR2 YFSETQ. Filled out from reference TRBV5-1 and TRBJ2-5, the complete variable domain reads KAGVTQTPRYLIKTRGQQVTLSCSPISGHRSVSWYQQTPGQGLQFLFEYFSETQRNKGNFPGRFSGRQFSNSRSEMNVSTLELGDSALYLCASSKLAGGQETQYFGPGTRLLVL.

The CDR3 is CASTGQGVYNEQFF. The CDR3 DNA follows: TGTGCCAGCACCGGACAGGGGGTATACAATGAGCAGTTCTTC. The chain combines TRBV6-1 with TRBJ2-1; 10 bases fit TRBD1. The CDR3 contains 14 residues. Germline loops: CDR1 MNHNS, CDR2 SASEGT. V dropped 7 bases and J dropped 4; count of bases not matched to a gene: 4.

The J gene is TRBJ2-1, the V gene TRBV2; a possible D gene is TRBD2 (5 bases). This CDR3 is 16 amino acids long. Trimming left V 7 bases short and J 5 bases short, with 21 bases between. CDR1 is SNHLY and CDR2 is FYNNEI in the germline V gene. As DNA, the CDR3 is TGTGCCAGCACCCAACGGACTCCGAGTCCTAACAATGAGCAGTTCTTC. Residues: CASTQRTPSPNNEQFF.

The chain joins TRBV5-4 to TRBJ2-3; 10 bases are shared with TRBD2. V gave up 4 bases and J gave up 1 base; unmatched junction bases: 3. Germline assignment: CDR1 SGHNT and CDR2 YYREEE (reference sequence). The CDR3 contains 15 residues. The CDR3 loop reads CASSPSGGGTDTQYF. DNA for the CDR3: TGTGCCAGCAGCCCGAGCGGGGGGGGCACAGATACGCAGTATTTT.

The rearrangement links TRBV5-4 to TRBJ2-3, with D perhaps matching TRBD2 (6 bases). In germline, CDR1 is SGHNT, CDR2 YYREEE (reference sequence). Trimming pared 6 bases from V and 0 bases from J, leaving 17 bases between. The CDR3 covers 16 residues. CDR3 sequence reads: CASTLGDSLSTDTQYF. The CDR3 DNA reads TGTGCCAGCACCCTCGGGGACTCACTGAGCACAGATACGCAGTATTTT.

This chain connects TRBV7-2 to TRBJ2-5; D not resolved. The CDR3 contains 12 residues. V lost 4 bases, J lost 5 bases, and 8 bases lay in between. CDR1 and CDR2 from the germline V gene are SGHTA and FQGNSA. The CDR3 loop is CASSSPPETQYF. The CDR3 DNA follows: TGTGCCAGCAGCTCACCTCCCGAGACCCAGTACTTC. The whole variable domain, remainder taken from reference TRBV7-2 and TRBJ2-5, is GAGVSQSPSNKVTEKGKDVELRCDPISGHTALYWYRQSLGQGLEFLIYFQGNSAPDKSGLPSDRFSAERTGGSVSTLTIQRTQQEDSAVYLCASSSPPETQYFGPGTRLLVL.

This clone occurred many times. The rearrangement uses TRBV6-5 and TRBJ1-6, with TRBD1 matching over 7 bases. Per the germline V gene, CDR1 is MNHEY and CDR2 is SVGAGI. V lost 7 bases to trimming and J lost 8 bases; unmatched junction nucleotides: 8. The CDR3 is 14 amino acids. The CDR3 here is CASKKGAFYSPLHF. CDR3 DNA sequence: TGTGCCAGCAAGAAGGGGGCCTTCTATTCACCCCTCCACTTT.

The chain joins TRBV6-1 to TRBJ2-3; D remains ambiguous. The CDR3 loop spans 11 amino acids. Germline CDR1 and CDR2: MNHNS and SASEGT. V was shortened by 8 bases and J by 2 bases, with 5 bases between the two germline ends. CDR3 residues: CASRNTDTQYF. In nucleotides, the CDR3 is TGTGCCAGCCGAAACACAGATACGCAGTATTTT.

The rearrangement links TRBV5-1 to TRBJ1-2; D is undetermined. Germline CDR1 and CDR2: SGHRS and YFSETQ. This CDR3 contains 16 residues. V gave up 2 bases and J gave up 6 bases, with 20 bases separating them. The chain's CDR3 is CASSFDISRPLDGYTF. DNA for the CDR3: TGCGCCAGCAGCTTCGATATTTCACGGCCCCTCGATGGCTACACCTTC.

This clone occurred a few times. The chain carries TRBV7-9 and TRBJ2-1; 11 bases line up with TRBD2. Germline CDR1 and CDR2: SEHNR and FQNEAQ (reference sequence). The V segment lost 5 bases and the J segment 3 bases; nucleotides outside the gene matches: 3. The CDR3 runs to 15 residues. Here the CDR3 DNA reads TGTGCCAGCAGCGAAGGGACTAGCGGCTACAATGAGCAGTTCTTC. Amino acids: CASSEGTSGYNEQFF.

The J gene is TRBJ1-2, the V gene TRBV21-1. TRBV21-1 is deemed a pseudogene. CDR3 length: 16 amino acids. CDR3 in DNA: TGTGCCAGCAGCAGATCTAGGACTGATCGAAACTATGGCTACACCTTC. It specifies CASSRSRTDRNYGYTF.

The chain combines TRBV6-5 with TRBJ2-3, with TRBD1 as a possible D gene (6 bases). The germline CDR1 and CDR2 sequences are MNHEY and SVGAGI. The CDR3 runs to 12 residues. V lost 8 bases and J lost 2, with 8 bases in between. CDR3 coding DNA: TGTGCCAGCGGGGGCGTCACAGATACGCAGTATTTT. It encodes CASGGVTDTQYF.

The CDR3 spells CAWSRIAGLQYF. CDR3 nucleotide sequence: TGTGCCTGGAGTCGCATAGCGGGGTTGCAGTACTTC. V and J are TRBV30 and TRBJ2-7, with 8 nucleotides matching TRBD2. Germline V gene sequence: CDR1 GTSNPN, CDR2 SVGIG (reference sequence). The V segment lost 2 bases and the J segment 9 bases; nucleotides outside the gene matches: 6. The CDR3 length is 12 residues.

Turning to this clone: The sample has other DNA sequences that encode this CDR3 too. The chain employs TRBV30 and TRBJ2-5; D possibly matches TRBD1 or TRBD2 (5 bases each). Trimming left V 2 bases short and J 1 base short, with 8 bases between. The CDR3 has 13 amino acids. Germline V CDR1 and CDR2: GTSNPN, SVGIG (reference sequence). Here the CDR3 DNA reads TGTGCCTGGAGTTCGGGGCTCCAAGAGACCCAGTACTTC. It yields the protein CAWSSGLQETQYF.

The chain recombines TRBV6-5 with TRBJ2-5, with D possibly TRBD1 on 5 matching bases. Looked up from germline, CDR1 is MNHEY and CDR2 is SVGAGI. The CDR3 contains 13 residues. Between the trimmed V and J ends, which lost 2 bases and 5 bases, there was a span of 9 bases. CDR3 residues: CASSYQGWETQYF. The CDR3 bases are TGTGCCAGCAGTTACCAGGGATGGGAGACCCAGTACTTC.

A remark on this clone: Other DNA sequences in the same sample also yield this CDR3. V gene TRBV18 combines with J gene TRBJ1-5; D might be TRBD1 (5 bases). CDR1 and CDR2 from the germline V gene are KGHSH and LQKENI. The CDR3 extends over 13 amino acids. V was cut by 2 bases and J by 7 bases, with 9 bases left in between. The CDR3 coding sequence is TGTGCCAGCTCACCAGGTAGGGACCAGCCCCAGCATTTT. Translation gives CASSPGRDQPQHF.

This chain uses TRBV6-5 with TRBJ1-1; 9 nucleotides agree with TRBD1. J gave up 5 bases and V 6 bases, and 7 bases lay outside the gene matches. The CDR3 totals 14 residues. Germline V CDR1 and CDR2: MNHEY, SVGAGI. The CDR3 spells CASSRGQGRTEAFF. CDR3 sequence (DNA): TGTGCCAGCAGCCGCGGACAGGGGAGGACTGAAGCTTTCTTT.

This rearrangement joins TRBV10-3 to TRBJ1-5, with D tentatively TRBD1 (5 bases). The CDR3 is 17 amino acids. Per germline, CDR1 ENHRY and CDR2 SYGVKD. Trimming left V 0 bases short and J 4 bases short, with 16 bases between. The CDR3 sequence is CAISESRVGGINQPQHF. The CDR3 coding sequence is TGTGCCATCAGTGAGTCCAGGGTGGGGGGGATTAATCAGCCCCAGCATTTT.

V gene TRBV5-4 combines with J gene TRBJ1-2, with TRBD1 identical over 7 bases. The CDR3 extends over 13 amino acids. Germline V CDR1 and CDR2: SGHNT, YYREEE (reference sequence). With 4 bases clipped from V and 4 bases from J, the junction kept 4 bases outside the gene matches. The CDR3: CASSADRSYGYTF. The CDR3 nucleotides are TGTGCCAGCAGCGCGGACAGGTCCTATGGCTACACCTTC.

V and J are TRBV10-2 and TRBJ2-3; D unresolved. The CDR3 is 17 residues long. V dropped 3 bases and J dropped 7 bases, with 23 bases sitting between them. Per germline, CDR1 WSHSY and CDR2 SAAADI. CDR3 amino acids: CASSDLVAWPQRNTQYF. CDR3 nucleotide sequence: TGCGCCAGCAGTGACTTAGTAGCTTGGCCGCAACGGAATACGCAGTATTTT.

The chain carries TRBV7-2 and TRBJ2-3; TRBD2 agrees at 8 bases. The CDR3 loop spans 18 amino acids. In germline, CDR1 is SGHTA, CDR2 FQGNSA. J was trimmed by 8 bases and V by 4 bases; bases with no gene match: 20. As DNA, the CDR3 is TGTGCCAGCAGCTCTAGAGGAGAGCGGGGGTTTGTTTGGGGTACGCAGTATTTT. Its translation is CASSSRGERGFVWGTQYF.